This T cell receptor beta chain appears in the sequencing data of a study of human thymus T cells. Regarding the study as a whole: Apparent bias marked the V and J gene usage of thymic and blood repertoires.

The protocol was immunoSEQ multiplex PCR, while the TCRdb copy is restricted to in-frame clones and leaves out a portion. Among roughly 120,000 clones listed, 90% to 95% were seen once. In corrective heart surgery, resections were taken, and these provided the thymus tissue. It was healthy Finnish infants having corrective surgery for congenital heart defects who were the donors. Note on this clone: The antigen is unknown.

There are 14 residues in the CDR3. Trimming took off 6 bases at V and 3 bases at J, with 9 bases between the two ends. From germline, CDR1 is MDHEN and CDR2 SYDVKM. V and J are TRBV28 and TRBJ1-6; perhaps TRBD1 as D (6 bases). The sequenced material came from thymus tissue. This clonotype was obtained from a boy younger than two with a congenital heart defect but otherwise immunologically healthy. The CDR3 region is CASRVQGYNSPLHF. CDR3 sequence (DNA): TGTGCCAGCAGGGTACAGGGCTATAATTCACCCCTCCACTTT.